This T cell receptor (beta chain) was recorded in a study of T cells in Graves' hyperthyroidism and ophthalmopathy (dated by TCRdb to about 2019). About the study as a whole: Peripheral blood samples were taken at the time of initial diagnosis, prior to any treatment. After blood sampling, hyperthyroidism patients were treated with methimazole at a starting dose of 30 mg daily, and ophthalmopathy patients were treated with high-dose intravenous methylprednisolone. Prospective prediction of ophthalmopathy was tested in an independent validation cohort consisting of 18 to 20 hyperthyroidism patients and approximately 16 patients who later progressed to ophthalmopathy. The roughly 100 discovery patients were randomly divided into training and test sets at a 7:3 ratio. TCR Vbeta CDR3 sequencing of 120 to 150 peripheral blood samples (roughly 41 ophthalmopathy, about 80 hyperthyroidism and approximately 17 progressor patients) is reported in the paper. To identify TCR V-J signatures that set the groups apart, the researchers used a discovery cohort of approximately 98 patients, made up of 43 with Graves' ophthalmopathy and some 60 with stable Graves' hyperthyroidism. The study also compared thyroid tissue and blood T-cell repertoires from more than 5 Graves' hyperthyroidism patients. Points the paper makes about the study in general: Sample size was not statistically predetermined, and investigators were not blinded to group allocation. A 13 V-J signature model separated ophthalmopathy from stable hyperthyroidism, with roughly 88% sensitivity and 81% to 82% specificity in cross-validation and 80%/75% in testing. In validation, the model predicted progression to ophthalmopathy with 60% to 71% sensitivity and about 72% specificity, a median of about six months before onset. Most expanded thyroid clonotypes (frequency above 0.001) were also detected in blood, suggesting blood repertoires may reflect thyroid immune responses.

This clonotype was detected many times. Its antigen is unknown. No per-base quality is available; no much larger clone lies one base away. The TCR beta CDR3 regions were amplified from RNA transcripts. The first round of RT-PCR for the TCR CDR3 was performed with the HTBI primer set and the Qiagen OneStep RT-PCR kit. Libraries were constructed in a second round of multiplex PCR, after which size selection and purification were performed. Sequencing of the libraries was done on an Illumina HiSeq2000 using paired-end 100 bp reads. The authors processed their data as follows. Raw data were processed with SOAPnuke, discarding reads with adapters, uncalled bases, mean Phred below 15, or no exact constant-primer or identifier match. COPE v1.2.5 was used to merge high-quality paired reads, and clonotypes were defined as unique nucleotide sequences. Clonotypes were aligned to IMGT TRBV, TRBD and TRBJ reference segments using MiTCR v1.1. Analysis was restricted to V-J combinations with a frequency above 0.0001, which covered roughly 99% of repertoires. The TCS score was defined as the ratio of F50 (clonal expansion) to E x V (chaos), calculated using BLOSUM62-based TCRdist between CDR3 peptides within each V-J. Welch's t-statistics and random forest reduced around 550 V-J features to about 12, which were used in a naive Bayes classifier (R e1071). The similarity between thyroid and blood repertoires was quantified using the Morisita-Horn index. TCRdb handled the public reads itself, with Q25 trimming in fastp and clone calling in MiXCR, and kept productive beta chains. CDR3 protein sequences are deduplicated, and each keeps its most common genes and DNA. The V and J calls and clone size come from TCRdb's table, not from the authors' own analysis. This sample lists hundreds of thousands of distinct CDR3 sequences; roughly 14% were detected once. Around 4.5% of the sample rests with the top ten.

In the ophthalmopathy patients, disease was moderately to severely active, with a Clinical Activity Score of 3 or more, a NOSPECS grade of 4 or more, and a duration of less than 3 months. Patients with uncontrolled infections, other autoimmune diseases, pregnancy or lactation were excluded. Diagnoses relied on clinical symptoms, serum thyroxine and TRAb, thyroid ultrasound and orbital computed tomography. Ficoll-Paque density gradient centrifugation was used to isolate PBMCs from under 11 ml of fresh peripheral blood. Trizol reagent was used to extract total RNA, and RNA quality was then checked on an Agilent 2100 Bioanalyzer. Trimming costs V 6 bases and J 5 bases, and their ends lie 19 bases apart. From the cysteine through the phenylalanine, the CDR3 covers 14 amino acids. Only the CDR3 part of the read is kept: 42 bases, read in frame from the first base. Per the germline V gene (reference sequence), DFQATT is the CDR1 and SNEGSKA is the CDR2.

The sample taken for sequencing was blood. The clonotype comes from a woman between 40 and 50 years old with Graves' ophthalmopathy. The chain couples TRBV20-1 to TRBJ1-1, with TRBD1 as a weak D call on 5 bases. CDR3 reads: CSAKSGPGKTEAFF. The bases are TGCAGTGCCAAGTCGGGTCCAGGGAAGACTGAAGCTTTCTTT.